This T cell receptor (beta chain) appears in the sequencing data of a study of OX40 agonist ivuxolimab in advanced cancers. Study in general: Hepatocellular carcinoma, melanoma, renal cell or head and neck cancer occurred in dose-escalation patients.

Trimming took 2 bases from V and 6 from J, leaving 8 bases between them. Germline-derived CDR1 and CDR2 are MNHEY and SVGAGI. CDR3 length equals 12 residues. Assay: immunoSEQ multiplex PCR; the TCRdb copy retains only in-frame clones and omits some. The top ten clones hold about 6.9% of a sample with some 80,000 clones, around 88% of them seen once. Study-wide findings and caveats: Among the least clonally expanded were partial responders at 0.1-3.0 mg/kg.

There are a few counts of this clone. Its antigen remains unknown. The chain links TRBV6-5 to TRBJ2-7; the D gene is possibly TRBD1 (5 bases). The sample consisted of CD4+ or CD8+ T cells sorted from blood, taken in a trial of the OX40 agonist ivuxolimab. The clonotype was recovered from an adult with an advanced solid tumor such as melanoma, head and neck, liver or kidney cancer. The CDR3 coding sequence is TGTGCCAGCAGTTACAGGGGTGGCGAGCAGTACTTC. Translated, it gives CASSYRGGEQYF.